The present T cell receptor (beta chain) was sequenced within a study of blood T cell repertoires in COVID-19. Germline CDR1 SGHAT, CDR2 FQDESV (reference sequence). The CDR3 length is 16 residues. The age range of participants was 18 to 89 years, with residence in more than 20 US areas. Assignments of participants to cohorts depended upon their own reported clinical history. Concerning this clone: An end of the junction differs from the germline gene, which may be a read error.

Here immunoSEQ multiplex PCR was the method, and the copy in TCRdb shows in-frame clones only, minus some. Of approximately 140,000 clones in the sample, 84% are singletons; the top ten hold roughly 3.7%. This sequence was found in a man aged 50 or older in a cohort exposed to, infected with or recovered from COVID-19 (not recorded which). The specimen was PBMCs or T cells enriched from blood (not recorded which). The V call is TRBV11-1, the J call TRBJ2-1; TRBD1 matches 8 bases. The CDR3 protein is CASSIAPWTGNNEQFF. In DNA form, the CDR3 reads TGTGCCAGCAGCATAGCCCCCTGGACAGGGAACAATGAGCAGTTCTTC.